Below are 24 T cell receptor beta chains sequenced from a single sample in a study of shared clonotypes between healthy human individuals. Some clones are missing from TCRdb's copy, which holds only in-frame ones; the method was immunoSEQ multiplex PCR. Of 450,000 to 600,000 clones listed, 79% are singletons. The sample was PBMCs. Every receptor here comes from a woman in her forties in good health. Some clones in this sample may be carry-over from other donors' samples.

This clone was seen a few times. This rearrangement joins TRBV9 to TRBJ1-2; no definite D call. Germline V gene data show CDR1 as SGDLS and CDR2 as YYNGEE. Trimming pared 4 bases from V and 5 bases from J, leaving 18 bases between. The CDR3 is 15 amino acids. CDR3 amino acids: CASSLQASTWYGYTF. The CDR3 nucleotides read TGTGCCAGCAGCTTGCAAGCCTCAACTTGGTATGGCTACACCTTC.

The chain combines TRBV11-2 with TRBJ2-7; 13 nucleotides agree with TRBD2. V lost 5 bases and J lost 3; bases outside the gene matches: 4. Germline V CDR1 and CDR2: SGHAT, FQNNGV. The CDR3 length is 15 residues. The CDR3 DNA follows: TGTGCCAGCAGCCTCGGGACTAGCGGGATCTACGAGCAGTACTTC. Its protein is CASSLGTSGIYEQYF.

The genes are TRBV9 and TRBJ2-1; D may be TRBD1 (5 bases). The CDR3 length is 12 residues. V gave up 3 bases and J gave up 6 bases, with 7 bases separating them. Germline CDR1 is SGDLS and CDR2 is YYNGEE. CDR3 residues: CASSGGSNEQFF. The DNA of the CDR3 is TGTGCCAGCAGCGGGGGCAGCAATGAGCAGTTCTTC. The whole variable domain, remainder taken from reference TRBV9 and TRBJ2-1, is DSGVTQTPKHLITATGQRVTLRCSPRSGDLSVYWYQQSLDQGLQFLIQYYNGEERAKGNILERFSAQQFPDLHSELNLSSLELGDSALYFCASSGGSNEQFFGPGTRLTVL.

The J gene is TRBJ2-7, the V gene TRBV7-9; no definite D call. The V end lost 1 base, the J end lost 3 bases, and 7 bases lay between the germline ends. This CDR3 has 13 amino acids. Germline V gene sequence: CDR1 SEHNR, CDR2 FQNEAQ (reference sequence). The CDR3 reads CASSLGDGYEQYF. CDR3 bases: TGTGCCAGCAGCTTAGGTGATGGCTACGAGCAGTACTTC.

V gene TRBV9 combines with J gene TRBJ1-2; D uncertain. The CDR3 contains 13 residues. Trimming shortened V by 0 bases and J by 4 bases, and 7 bases separated the two germline ends. Germline assignment: CDR1 SGDLS and CDR2 YYNGEE. CDR3 DNA: TGTGCCAGCAGCGTAGTAGGGTTCTATGGCTACACCTTC. Its protein is CASSVVGFYGYTF.

The rearrangement uses TRBV28 and TRBJ2-7; TRBD1 matches at 9 bases. There are 14 residues in the CDR3. Germline V gene sequence: CDR1 MDHEN, CDR2 SYDVKM. V lost 6 bases to trimming and J lost 5 bases; unmatched junction nucleotides: 8. CDR3 in amino acids: CASRPTGGSNEQYF. The CDR3 region has the DNA TGTGCCAGCAGGCCGACAGGGGGATCTAACGAGCAGTACTTC.

This clone was counted ten times or more. DNA of the CDR3: TGTGCCAGCAGTGAGGATGGACAGGGCTATGGCTACACCTTC. Encoded protein: CASSEDGQGYGYTF. This chain joins TRBV6-4 and TRBJ1-2; TRBD1 matches 8 bases. Germline CDR1 MRHNA, CDR2 SNTAGT. The junction had 4 bases not matched to a gene; V was cut back by 3 bases and J by 4 bases. The CDR3 contains 14 residues.

The chain has TRBV5-4 and TRBJ2-3; 9 nucleotides agree with TRBD1. Trimming cost V 4 bases and J 5 bases; bases outside gene matches: 2. CDR1 and CDR2 (germline): SGHNT, YYREEE (reference sequence). There are 13 residues in the CDR3. CDR3 in amino acids: CASSATGGDTQYF. The DNA of the CDR3 is TGTGCCAGCAGCGCGACAGGGGGAGATACGCAGTATTTT.

The V gene is TRBV5-1, the J gene TRBJ2-1; a possible D gene is TRBD1 (6 bases). With 4 bases removed from V and 2 bases from J, the gap between germline ends came to 10 bases. Germline lookup yields CDR1 SGHRS and CDR2 YFSETQ. This CDR3 has 14 residues. CDR3 amino acids: CASSEQGTYNEQFF. CDR3 DNA: TGCGCCAGCAGCGAACAGGGTACCTACAATGAGCAGTTCTTC.

This clone appeared a few times. The chain has TRBV11-2 and TRBJ1-3, with a tentative D call TRBD1 (5 bases). This CDR3 region has 12 residues. The V end lost 6 bases, the J end lost 9 bases, and 12 bases lay between the germline ends. Per the germline V gene, CDR1 is SGHAT and CDR2 is FQNNGV. DNA for the CDR3: TGTGCCAGCAGTTTCGACAGAGTCACCATATATTTT. Protein sequence: CASSFDRVTIYF.

V gene TRBV14 combines with J gene TRBJ2-5, with TRBD2 matching 9 bases. The CDR3 is 16 amino acids. The junction had 3 bases not matched to a gene; V was cut back by 1 base and J by 0 bases. The germline gives CDR1 SGHDN, CDR2 FVKESK. CDR3 region: CASSQGLAAYQETQYF. In DNA form, the CDR3 reads TGTGCCAGCAGCCAAGGACTAGCGGCGTACCAAGAGACCCAGTACTTC.

As for this clone: This probably arose from a read error, given a far larger clone one base away. The same CDR3 can be traced to other DNA sequences in this sample. The rearrangement uses TRBV28 and TRBJ2-5; 14 positions agree with TRBD2. The J call is in doubt because the DNA end fits TRBJ2-7 better. Germline V gene data show CDR1 as MDHEN and CDR2 as SYDVKM. The CDR3 runs to 17 residues. The CDR3 DNA sequence: TGTGCAAGCAGTTTCGGGACTAGCGGGAGTTTTTCCTACGAGCAGTACTTC. Its protein product is CASSFGTSGSFSYEQYF.

The V and J genes are TRBV7-9 and TRBJ2-7, with 10 bases matching TRBD2. The germline V gene encodes CDR1 SEHNR and CDR2 FQNEAQ (reference sequence). V lost 5 bases and J lost 5; bases outside the gene matches: 9. CDR3 length: 15 amino acids. The CDR3 region is CASSPHLAGGDEQYF. CDR3 bases: TGTGCCAGCAGCCCGCACTTAGCGGGAGGTGACGAGCAGTACTTC.

The CDR3 reads CASSLGQGLYNEQFF. The CDR3 DNA sequence: TGTGCCAGCAGTTTAGGACAGGGGTTATACAATGAGCAGTTCTTC. The rearrangement links TRBV27 to TRBJ2-1, with 9 bases lining up with TRBD1. The CDR3 consists of 15 residues. The V gene's germline CDR1 is MNHEY and CDR2 SMNVEV (reference sequence). V lost 2 bases and J lost 4; bases outside the gene matches: 3.

This chain uses TRBV7-2 with TRBJ1-2; TRBD1 matches at 8 bases. Germline V CDR1 and CDR2: SGHTA, FQGNSA. J lost 2 bases, V lost 5 bases, and 4 bases had no gene match. This CDR3 is 14 amino acids long. CDR3 nucleotides: TGTGCCAGCAGCATACAGGGGGTGAACTATGGCTACACCTTC. This sequence encodes CASSIQGVNYGYTF.

The chain couples TRBV6-1 to TRBJ1-5, with D unresolved. Germline V gives CDR1 MNHNS, CDR2 SASEGT. This CDR3 is built from 13 residues. The V end was cut by 4 bases, the J end by 1 base, with 5 bases between. CDR3 sequence reads: CASSGNSNQPQHF. As DNA, the CDR3 is TGTGCCAGCAGTGGCAACAGCAATCAGCCCCAGCATTTT.

The chain employs TRBV7-3 and TRBJ1-3, with 8 bases aligning to TRBD1. CDR3 length equals 14 residues. V shed 5 bases and J 8 bases; nucleotides not matched to a gene: 8. Germline V gene sequence: CDR1 SGHTA, CDR2 FQGTGA. CDR3 region: CASSRGQGSDTIYF. In DNA, the CDR3 is TGTGCCAGCAGCCGCGGACAGGGATCAGACACCATATATTTT.

This clone was counted only a few times. CDR3 protein: CASSLVGTGAYEQYF. Written as DNA, the CDR3 is TGTGCCAGCAGCTTAGTTGGGACAGGGGCCTACGAGCAGTACTTC. The J gene is TRBJ2-7, the V gene TRBV7-2, with 10 nucleotides matching TRBD1. Germline CDR1 and CDR2: SGHTA and FQGNSA. The junction had 2 bases not matched to a gene; V was cut back by 1 base and J by 2 bases. The CDR3 runs 15 residues.

The chain has TRBV18 and TRBJ2-1; D uncertain. CDR1 is KGHSH, CDR2 LQKENI, per germline. The germline V and J ends were trimmed by 1 base and 9 bases, with 7 bases remaining between them. CDR3 size: 12 residues. The CDR3 region is CASSPLEIEQFF. CDR3 DNA sequence: TGTGCCAGCTCACCACTAGAGATTGAGCAGTTCTTC.

The J gene is TRBJ1-2, the V gene TRBV29-1; 7 bases match TRBD1. Per the germline V gene, CDR1 is SQVTM and CDR2 is ANQGSEA. V lost 5 bases and J lost 3; bases outside the gene matches: 9. This CDR3 has 14 amino acids. Here the CDR3 reads CSVRDSRLDYGYTF. The CDR3 bases are TGCAGCGTTCGGGACAGCCGCCTGGACTATGGCTACACCTTC.

The V gene is TRBV7-3, the J gene TRBJ2-1; D remains ambiguous. The germline CDR1 and CDR2 sequences are SGHTA and FQGTGA. The CDR3 totals 14 residues. Trimming cost V 5 bases and J 7 bases, with 15 bases left between them. CDR3 residues: CASSLSGVGNEQFF. The CDR3 DNA sequence: TGTGCCAGCAGCCTTTCTGGAGTCGGAAATGAGCAGTTCTTC. Supplemented by reference TRBV7-3 and TRBJ2-1, the full variable domain reads GAGVSQTPSNKVTEKGKYVELRCDPISGHTALYWYRQSLGQGPEFLIYFQGTGAADDSGLPNDRFFAVRPEGSVSTLKIQRTERGDSAVYLCASSLSGVGNEQFFGPGTRLTVL.

Turning to this clone: Additional DNA sequences in this sample encode the identical CDR3. This chain joins TRBV18 and TRBJ1-1; D possibly corresponds to TRBD1 (5 bases). V shed 3 bases and J shed 0 bases, with 8 bases lying between them. The CDR3 runs to 14 residues. Germline-derived CDR1 and CDR2 are KGHSH and LQKENI. The CDR3 nucleotides read TGTGCCAGCTCACCCGGGGGGATGAACACTGAAGCTTTCTTT. Its protein is CASSPGGMNTEAFF. The variable domain in full, with the rest retrieved from reference TRBV18 and TRBJ1-1, is NAGVMQNPRHLVRRRGQEARLRCSPMKGHSHVYWYRQLPEEGLKFMVYLQKENIIDESGMPKERFSAEFPKEGPSILRIQQVVRGDSAAYFCASSPGGMNTEAFFGQGTRLTVV.

The V gene is TRBV28, the J gene TRBJ2-3; D is possibly TRBD2 (5 bases). The germline gives CDR1 MDHEN, CDR2 SYDVKM. Trimming removed 7 bases at V and 2 bases at J, with 10 bases between. CDR3 length equals 13 residues. In DNA form, the CDR3 reads TGTGCCAGCACCGGGGTGCCCACAGATACGCAGTATTTT. It yields the protein CASTGVPTDTQYF.

The V and J genes are TRBV6-5 and TRBJ1-2, with TRBD1 matching over 9 bases. The CDR3 extends over 14 amino acids. The germline V gene encodes CDR1 MNHEY and CDR2 SVGAGI. V dropped 1 base and J dropped 8; count of bases not matched to a gene: 5. CDR3 DNA: TGTGCCAGCAGTTACTTACAGGGGGCAAAAGGCTACACCTTC. Encoded protein: CASSYLQGAKGYTF.